This T cell receptor beta chain was identified in a study of radiotherapy plus CTLA-4 blockade in lung cancer. Study summary: The study recorded objective responses in about 20% of patients and disease control in 31%.

CTLA-4 blockade with ipilimumab, together with focal radiation, was given to patients with chemo-refractory metastatic non-small-cell lung cancer. In its sample, this clone was seen once. As yet, its antigen is unknown. The CDR3 consists of 20 residues. Germline CDR1 SNHLY, CDR2 FYNNEI. Trimming shortened V by 6 bases and J by 1 base, and 28 bases separated the two germline ends. Broader study findings: Subsequent to radiotherapy plus ipilimumab, tumor-derived TCR clones underwent expansion in blood. Reports identified early blood T cell clone dynamics, with interferon-beta, as the best response predictor.

Assay used: immunoSEQ multiplex PCR; TCRdb lists only in-frame clones, some missing. The top ten hold 7.7% of the sample, which has about 30,000 clones, around 79% seen once. This sequence joins TRBV2 and TRBJ1-5; D is unresolved. The receptor's source is a human donor with non-small cell lung cancer who had stable disease on radiotherapy plus ipilimumab. The sequencing used peripheral blood, collected from a patient treated with radiotherapy plus ipilimumab. In DNA, the CDR3 is TGTGCCAGCAGGGAGGACCACTGGGGTCAGGATCGATTCAGCAATCAGCCCCAGCATTTT. Translated: CASREDHWGQDRFSNQPQHF.